The clone carrying this T cell receptor beta chain was observed a single time. A Seattle source enrolled patients during active infection and followed them longitudinally. As processed by the authors: Amplified reference gene primers provided the basis for estimating nucleated cell counts. Some clones are missing from TCRdb's copy, which holds only in-frame ones; the method was immunoSEQ multiplex PCR. That table is the source of V, J and clone size, and D and trimming were worked out from the DNA. The table lists tens of thousands of clones, around 90% of them singletons. This record belongs to a study of blood T cell repertoires in COVID-19. Study summary: From the United States, Italy and Spain came samples of acute and convalescent COVID-19.

This CDR3 has 16 residues. The ends lost 6 bases at V and 4 bases at J; junction bases unmatched: 7. Germline assignment: CDR1 MDHEN and CDR2 SYDVKM. The specimen was peripheral blood. The receptor was isolated from a man aged 55 to 70 with COVID-19, enrolled during active disease. The rearrangement uses TRBV28 and TRBJ2-1; 12 nucleotides line up with TRBD2. Here the CDR3 DNA reads TGTGCCAGCAGGCCACTGACTAGCGGGGGATACAATGAGCAGTTCTTC. Translated, it gives CASRPLTSGGYNEQFF.